This T cell receptor beta chain was documented in a study of blood T cells in healthy people across ages. This CDR3 contains 14 residues. V lost 3 bases, J lost 6 bases, and 17 bases lay in between. Germline CDR1 DFQATT, CDR2 SNEGSKA (reference sequence). With a J-beta primer mix and a sample-barcoded 5' primer, a second PCR ran about 7 to 12 cycles. From the 5' RACE reads, TCRdb called clonotypes with MiXCR, one entry per CDR3 protein. The sample has some 730,000 distinct CDR3 sequences, 20% to 25% seen once. Donors each provided 7.5 to 10 milliliters of peripheral blood. Sequencing used blood. The V and J genes are TRBV20-1 and TRBJ1-1, with a possible D match to TRBD1 (5 bases). This TCR was sampled from a man aged 70 or older in good health. The chain's CDR3 is CSARALRGDAEAFF. DNA of the CDR3: TGCAGTGCTAGGGCTCTCCGAGGGGACGCTGAAGCTTTCTTT.